This is a list of T cell receptor beta chains from one sample in a study of CD8 T cells in Susac syndrome. TCRdb re-analysed the immunoSEQ multiplex PCR reads in MiXCR, keeping a single row per CDR3 protein. The data show more than 100,000 distinct CDR3 sequences, with roughly 80% seen just once and 0.5% to 0.65% held by the top ten. Source material: CD8+ T cells from PBMCs. These receptors came from a human donor with multiple sclerosis. Both conserved end residues are part of each CDR3. Part of the rows lack a size; the others show once, few, many or a class for expanded clones.

size: few
V: TRBV5-1
J: TRBJ2-1
CDR3: CASSLASGTGNEQFF

size: -
V: TRBV20-1
J: TRBJ2-4
CDR3: CSARASGRAGTKNIQYF

size: once
V: TRBV7-2
J: TRBJ2-7
CDR3: CASSLALKGSYEQYF

size: -
V: TRBV6-2/TRBV6-3
J: TRBJ1-1
CDR3: CASSTVRAGTEAFF

size: once
V: TRBV19
J: TRBJ1-1
CDR3: CASMGTGRMNTEAFF

size: -
V: TRBV20-1
J: TRBJ2-2
CDR3: CSASKALDLAATGELFF

size: -
V: TRBV28
J: TRBJ1-2
CDR3: CASSLVNDGYTF

size: -
V: TRBV27
J: TRBJ2-1
CDR3: CASSQRGVFSNEQFF

size: -
V: TRBV15
J: TRBJ1-4
CDR3: CATSPGFGQGGGKLFF

size: -
V: TRBV4-1
J: TRBJ2-5
CDR3: CASSLLGGLQETQYF

size: -
V: TRBV5-6
J: TRBJ1-6
CDR3: CASSSPYREGLYSPLHF

size: -
V: TRBV7-9
J: TRBJ1-2
CDR3: CASSLDFGSGLRGYTF

size: once
V: TRBV7-2
J: TRBJ2-5
CDR3: CASSTSGNLGETQYF

size: -
V: TRBV11-2
J: TRBJ2-1
CDR3: CASSPSGNEQFF

size: -
V: TRBV12-3/TRBV12-4
J: TRBJ2-3
CDR3: CASRSPGDSDTQYF

size: -
V: TRBV5-1
J: TRBJ2-1
CDR3: CASSFAGQGEQFF

size: -
V: TRBV19
J: TRBJ1-1
CDR3: CASSIITSTEAFF

size: -
V: TRBV5-4
J: TRBJ2-3
CDR3: CASRLAGGPADTQYF

size: -
V: TRBV7-9
J: TRBJ2-1
CDR3: CASSLVQGLNEQFF

size: -
V: TRBV10-3
J: TRBJ2-3
CDR3: CAISGLAAELDTQYF

size: once
V: TRBV4-2
J: TRBJ2-7
CDR3: CASSHGTVSYEQYF

size: -
V: TRBV5-1
J: TRBJ2-4
CDR3: CASSLGDDSKNIQYF

size: once
V: TRBV5-1
J: TRBJ2-2
CDR3: CASQFWAGTGELFF

size: -
V: TRBV7-9
J: TRBJ2-3
CDR3: CASSSTVSSFRTDTQYF

size: -
V: TRBV20-1
J: TRBJ2-1
CDR3: CSASGRLYNEQFF

size: -
V: TRBV5-6
J: TRBJ1-1
CDR3: CASSLAGGLDTEAFF

size: few
V: TRBV6-1
J: TRBJ1-2
CDR3: CASSPGQGHGYTF

size: few
V: TRBV11-3
J: TRBJ2-1
CDR3: CASSLAGNSYNEQFF

size: -
V: TRBV5-1
J: TRBJ2-5
CDR3: CASSGRKRETQYF

size: -
V: TRBV7-9
J: TRBJ2-3
CDR3: CASSFSGESTDTQYF

size: -
V: TRBV19
J: TRBJ1-1
CDR3: CASSRGGNTEAFF

size: -
V: TRBV7-9
J: TRBJ2-1
CDR3: CASSSQGGLRYNEQFF

size: -
V: TRBV6-5
J: TRBJ1-2
CDR3: CASSYSPSTGGYTF

size: -
V: TRBV6-1
J: TRBJ2-7
CDR3: CASSLGLAREQYF

size: few
V: TRBV6-5
J: TRBJ2-1
CDR3: CASSYSRGAYNEQFF

size: few
V: TRBV19
J: TRBJ1-1
CDR3: CASINGDSLNTEAFF

size: few
V: TRBV6-2/TRBV6-3
J: TRBJ2-1
CDR3: CASALSLSGAYNEQFF

size: -
V: TRBV11-2
J: TRBJ1-1
CDR3: CASSPDGGNTEAFF

size: -
V: TRBV14
J: TRBJ2-1
CDR3: CASSQSRQDRSFYNEQFF

size: -
V: TRBV10-3
J: TRBJ1-1
CDR3: CAISAPGQRNTEAFF

size: -
V: TRBV6-5
J: TRBJ1-2
CDR3: CASRGDGYTF

size: -
V: TRBV11-2
J: TRBJ2-7
CDR3: CASSLDLMTATYEQYF

size: -
V: TRBV5-6
J: TRBJ1-2
CDR3: CASNFIRQPNYGYTF

size: -
V: TRBV27
J: TRBJ2-1
CDR3: CASSLGGGGEQFF